Shown below are 6 T cell receptor beta chains from a single sample sequenced in a study of T cells in Graves' hyperthyroidism and ophthalmopathy. Regions amplified from RNA transcripts were the TCR beta CDR3 regions. The TCR CDR3 first-round RT-PCR relied on the HTBI primer set. TCRdb used MiXCR to reprocess the multiplex PCR reads, holding one entry per CDR3 protein. In the table there are some 510,000 distinct CDR3 sequences, about 20% of which are singletons. Sequencing input: blood. The receptors originated from a man younger than 35 with Graves' hyperthyroidism.

This clonotype was counted a few times. The V call is TRBV5-1, the J call TRBJ1-6; the match to TRBD1 covers 7 bases. This CDR3 is 12 amino acids long. The germline V gene encodes CDR1 SGHRS and CDR2 YFSETQ. V gave up 5 bases and J gave up 7 bases; unmatched junction bases: 0. The CDR3 here is CASRTGNSPLHF. In DNA form, the CDR3 reads TGCGCCAGCAGGACAGGGAATTCACCCCTCCACTTT.

This clonotype was seen at least ten times. The V and J genes are TRBV12-3 or TRBV12-4 and TRBJ2-7; TRBD2 aligns across 9 bases. V shed 2 bases and J 3 bases; nucleotides not matched to a gene: 5. This CDR3 comprises 15 residues. The CDR3 loop is CASSLRSSGVYEQYF. CDR3 nucleotides: TGTGCCAGCAGTTTAAGGTCTAGCGGGGTCTACGAGCAGTACTTC.

This clonotype was found many times. The chain has TRBV20-1 and TRBJ1-5; 10 bases align to TRBD1. The CDR3 loop spans 15 amino acids. Trimming removed 3 bases from V and 2 bases from J; junction bases left unmatched: 4. From germline, CDR1 is DFQATT and CDR2 SNEGSKA (reference sequence). In nucleotides, the CDR3 is TGCAGTGCTAGTACCGGGACAGGGGGCAATCAGCCCCAGCATTTT. Its protein is CSASTGTGGNQPQHF.

V usage is TRBV5-5 and J usage is TRBJ2-4; 8 nucleotides line up with TRBD2. Germline assignment: CDR1 SGHKS and CDR2 YYEKEE (reference sequence). V shed 1 base, J shed 0 bases, and the junction held 3 bases outside the gene matches. The CDR3 extends over 16 amino acids. DNA of the CDR3: TGTGCCAGCAGCTTGTCCGGGGGGGTAGCCAAAAACATTCAGTACTTC. It specifies CASSLSGGVAKNIQYF.

This clonotype was recorded many times. The chain joins TRBV6-5 to TRBJ1-2, with 8 bases matching TRBD1. Germline-derived CDR1 and CDR2 are MNHEY and SVGAGI. The CDR3 spans 15 residues. J was trimmed by 4 bases and V by 5 bases; bases with no gene match: 9. The CDR3 sequence: CASSPRQGFSYGYTF. CDR3 in DNA: TGTGCCAGCAGTCCTCGACAGGGGTTCAGCTATGGCTACACCTTC.

CDR3 in amino acids: CAWESGQGATGELFF. The CDR3 region has the DNA TGTGCCTGGGAATCCGGACAGGGGGCCACCGGGGAGCTGTTTTTT. The V gene is TRBV30, the J gene TRBJ2-2; 11 bases line up with TRBD1. Per the germline V gene, CDR1 is GTSNPN and CDR2 is SVGIG (reference sequence). V dropped 5 bases and J dropped 4; count of bases not matched to a gene: 6. The CDR3 runs 15 residues.